This is a list of T cell receptor beta chains from one sample in a study of molecular identifiers for immune sequencing clone quantification. TCRdb reprocessed the PCR reads with MiXCR, giving one entry per CDR3 protein. The sample shows a few hundred thousand distinct CDR3 sequences, about 23% of them seen only once. Sequenced: naive CD8+ T cells from blood, with Jurkat cell RNA spiked in. Receptors originate from a human donor in good health. Some libraries in this study had Jurkat cell RNA spiked in. CDR3s include the opening cysteine and the closing phenylalanine or tryptophan. The D gene is left open where the match is weak. Rows may omit the clone size; those that give it use once, few, many or a size class.

few	TRBD1	TRBV18	TRBJ2-3	TGTGCCAGCTCACCAACGACGAGGACAGGTAGCACAGATACGCAGTATTTT	CASSPTTRTGSTDTQYF
many	NA	TRBV11-2	TRBJ1-6	TGTGCCAGCAGCTTAGCGGACAGCTCCTATAATTCACCCCTCCACTTT	CASSLADSSYNSPLHF
NA	TRBD1	TRBV12-3/TRBV12-4	TRBJ1-6	TGTGCCAGCAGTTTAGGACAGGGGTCGGAATCACCCCTCCACTTT	CASSLGQGSESPLHF
many	NA	TRBV28	TRBJ2-3	TGTGCCAGCAGCCCCTATGGCGGCAGTCTTAATACGCAGTATTTT	CASSPYGGSLNTQYF
NA	NA	TRBV20-1	TRBJ1-5	TGCAGTGCTAGTGAGGGACACAATAATCAGCCCCAGCATTTT	CSASEGHNNQPQHF
few	NA	TRBV6-2/TRBV6-3	TRBJ1-5	TGTGCCAGCAGTTATGCGTCTCAGCCCCAGCATTTT	CASSYASQPQHF
NA	NA	TRBV11-3	TRBJ1-3	TGTGCCAGCAGCTTAGTACCAGGGGCCGGAAACACCATATATTTT	CASSLVPGAGNTIYF
few	TRBD2	TRBV28	TRBJ2-5	TGTGCCAGCAGTCCCGTCCTCGCGGCTAGCGGGGTACCTCAGCAGTACTTC	CASSPVLAASGVPQQYF
many	NA	TRBV15	TRBJ2-2	TGTGCCACCAGCAGGGAGTTTCTCCCTTCGAACACCGGGGAGCTGTTTTTT	CATSREFLPSNTGELFF
few	NA	TRBV13	TRBJ2-2	TGTGCCAGCAGCTTAGTGGGGACATCGAACACCGGGGAGCTGTTTTTT	CASSLVGTSNTGELFF
many	TRBD1	TRBV29-1	TRBJ2-5	TGCAGCGTTGAAGGCCCACCGGGACAGCGAACCCAAGAGACCCAGTACTTC	CSVEGPPGQRTQETQYF
few	TRBD1	TRBV30	TRBJ1-1	TGTGCCTGGAGTACAGGGGGAAGGGGTGAAGCTTTCTTT	CAWSTGGRGEAFF
NA	NA	TRBV20-1	TRBJ2-3	TGCAGTGCTAGAGATTTGGGCGATAACACAGATACGCAGTATTTT	CSARDLGDNTDTQYF
NA	NA	TRBV6-2/TRBV6-3	TRBJ2-2	TGTGCCAGCAGCCCTTCGTTTGCCGGGGAGCTGTTTTTT	CASSPSFAGELFF
NA	NA	TRBV6-2/TRBV6-3	TRBJ2-4	TGTGCCAGCAGTCTCGGACAGAAAAACATTCAGTACTTC	CASSLGQKNIQYF
many	NA	TRBV5-4	TRBJ2-5	TGTGCCAGCAGCTTGGGGGCGGAGAAGTACTTC	CASSLGAEKYF
NA	TRBD1	TRBV28	TRBJ2-3	TGTGCCAGCAGTTCCCGGGACAGATACACAGATACGCAGTATTGG	CASSSRDRYTDTQYW
many	TRBD1	TRBV13	TRBJ1-1	TGTGCCAGCAGCGTACAGGGGGCTGACACTGAAGCTTTCTTT	CASSVQGADTEAFF
few	NA	TRBV4-3	TRBJ1-1	TGCGCCAGCAGCCAAGATTTGAGCTATGAAGCTTTCTTT	CASSQDLSYEAFF
NA	NA	TRBV29-1	TRBJ2-2	TGCAGCGTTGTTGGTCTAAGCACCGGGGAGCTGTTTTTT	CSVVGLSTGELFF
NA	NA	TRBV6-2/TRBV6-3	TRBJ1-5	TGTGCCAGCAGCCCCCAGGGAGCCCTTAGCAATCAGCCCCAGCATTTT	CASSPQGALSNQPQHF
many	NA	TRBV7-8	TRBJ2-7	TGTGCCAGCAGCCCCGGGACGGACGAGTACGAGCAGTACTTC	CASSPGTDEYEQYF
NA	TRBD2	TRBV6-6	TRBJ2-3	TGTGCCAGCAGTTACTCGATTCTACGGGGGGGAGACCCAGATACGCAGTATTTT	CASSYSILRGGDPDTQYF
many	TRBD1	TRBV13	TRBJ2-2	TGTGCCAGCAGCTTGGGACAGCGGACTTCTAACACCGGGGAGCTGTTTTTT	CASSLGQRTSNTGELFF
many	NA	TRBV15	TRBJ2-6	TGTGCCACCAGCACCGGCGGATCGAGCTCTGGGGCCAACGTCCTGACTTTC	CATSTGGSSSGANVLTF
few	NA	TRBV4-3	TRBJ2-3	TGCGCCAGCAGCCAAGATCGGGCATTATCTAGCACAGATACGCAGTATTTT	CASSQDRALSSTDTQYF
NA	NA	TRBV7-9	TRBJ1-4	TGTGCCGGCAGCTATCCAGTAGGCGGTTTTAATGAAAAACTGTTTTTT	CAGSYPVGGFNEKLFF
NA	NA	TRBV11-2	TRBJ1-4	TGTGCCAGCAGCCCTGAAGCCGCCGAAAAACTGTTTTTT	CASSPEAAEKLFF
NA	TRBD2	TRBV19	TRBJ2-3	TGTGCCAGTAGTATTAGCGGGGGAGGCACAGATACGCAGTATTTT	CASSISGGGTDTQYF
NA	NA	TRBV14	TRBJ2-5	TGTGCCAGCAGCCAAGGGGGTTTCGGGCAAGAGACCCAGTACTTC	CASSQGGFGQETQYF
NA	NA	TRBV11-2	TRBJ2-1	TGTGCCAGCAGCCCCGGGGCCCCGGGAGAGCAGTTCTTC	CASSPGAPGEQFF